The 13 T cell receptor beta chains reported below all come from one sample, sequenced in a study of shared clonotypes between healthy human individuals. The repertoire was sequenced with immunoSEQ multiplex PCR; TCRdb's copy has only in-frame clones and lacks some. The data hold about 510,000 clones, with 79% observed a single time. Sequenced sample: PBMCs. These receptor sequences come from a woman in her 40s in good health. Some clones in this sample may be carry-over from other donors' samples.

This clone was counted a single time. The CDR3 DNA is TGTGCCAGCACTCGACTAGCGGGAGTACTCGAGCAGTACTTC. This gives the protein CASTRLAGVLEQYF. The V and J genes are TRBV2 and TRBJ2-7, with 12 bases aligning to TRBD2. This CDR3 is 14 amino acids long. The germline V gene encodes CDR1 SNHLY and CDR2 FYNNEI. Trimming took 7 bases from V and 6 from J; bases not matched to a gene: 7.

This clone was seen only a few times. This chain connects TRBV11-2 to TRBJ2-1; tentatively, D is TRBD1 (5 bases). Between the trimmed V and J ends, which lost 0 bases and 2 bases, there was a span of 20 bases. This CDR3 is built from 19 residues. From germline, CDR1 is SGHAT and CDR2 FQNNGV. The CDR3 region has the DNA TGTGCCAGCAGCTTAGAGGCACAGACAGCTCTACTACCCTACAATGAGCAGTTCTTC. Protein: CASSLEAQTALLPYNEQFF.

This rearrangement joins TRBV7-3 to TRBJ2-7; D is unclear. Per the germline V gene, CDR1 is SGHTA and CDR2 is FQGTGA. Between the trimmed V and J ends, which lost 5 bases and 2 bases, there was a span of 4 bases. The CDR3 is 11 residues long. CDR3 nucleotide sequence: TGTGCCAGCAGCAGGACCTACGAGCAGTACTTC. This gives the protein CASSRTYEQYF.

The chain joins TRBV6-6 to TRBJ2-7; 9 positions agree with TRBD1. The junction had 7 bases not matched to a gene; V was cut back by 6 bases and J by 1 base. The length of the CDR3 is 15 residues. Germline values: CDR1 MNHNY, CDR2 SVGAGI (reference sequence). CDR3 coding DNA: TGTGCCAGCAGGGACGGGACAGGGCCTTCCTACGAGCAGTACTTC. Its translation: CASRDGTGPSYEQYF.

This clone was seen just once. This CDR3 reads CASTVAGGTYEQYF. The CDR3 DNA reads as TGTGCCAGCACGGTCGCGGGAGGCACCTACGAGCAGTACTTC. This chain connects TRBV6-1 to TRBJ2-7, with 8 bases matching TRBD2. Germline V gives CDR1 MNHNS, CDR2 SASEGT. The J segment lost 2 bases and the V segment lost 7 bases, leaving 7 bases of the junction unmatched. This CDR3 region has 14 residues.

The CDR3 nucleotides read TGTGCCAGCAGAGCAGGGGAGAGTACGCAGTATTTT. The encoded protein is CASRAGESTQYF. The gene calls are TRBV28 and TRBJ2-3; weak D call: TRBD1 (6 bases). The CDR3 covers 12 residues. Germline CDR1 is MDHEN and CDR2 is SYDVKM. Trimming left V 6 bases short and J 8 bases short, with 12 bases between.

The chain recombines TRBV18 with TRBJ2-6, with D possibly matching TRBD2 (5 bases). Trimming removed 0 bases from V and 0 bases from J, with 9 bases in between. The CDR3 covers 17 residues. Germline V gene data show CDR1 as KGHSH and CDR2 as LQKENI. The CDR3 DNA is TGTGCCAGCTCACCACCATCAGGAGGCTCTGGGGCCAACGTCCTGACTTTC. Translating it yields CASSPPSGGSGANVLTF.

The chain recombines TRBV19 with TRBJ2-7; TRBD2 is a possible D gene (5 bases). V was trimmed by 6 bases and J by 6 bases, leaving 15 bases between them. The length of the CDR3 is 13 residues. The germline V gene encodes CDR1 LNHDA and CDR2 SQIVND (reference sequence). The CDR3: CASREGSQLEQYF. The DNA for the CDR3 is TGTGCCAGTAGAGAGGGCAGTCAACTCGAGCAGTACTTC.

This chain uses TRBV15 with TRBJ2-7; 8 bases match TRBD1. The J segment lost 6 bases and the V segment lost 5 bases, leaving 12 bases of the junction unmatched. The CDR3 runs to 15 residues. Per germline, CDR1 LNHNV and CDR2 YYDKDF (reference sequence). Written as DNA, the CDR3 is TGTGCCACCAGCGGGTTATACAGGGGGAATCGCGAGCAGTACTTC. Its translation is CATSGLYRGNREQYF. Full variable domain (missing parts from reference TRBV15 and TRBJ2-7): DAMVIQNPRYQVTQFGKPVTLSCSQTLNHNVMYWYQQKSSQAPKLLFHYYDKDFNNEADTPDNFQSRRPNTSFCFLDIRSPGLGDTAMYLCATSGLYRGNREQYFGPGTRLTVT.

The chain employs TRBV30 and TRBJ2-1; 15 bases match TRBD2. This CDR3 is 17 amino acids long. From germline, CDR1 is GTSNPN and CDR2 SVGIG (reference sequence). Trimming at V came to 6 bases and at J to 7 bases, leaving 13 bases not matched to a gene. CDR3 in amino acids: CACTRTSGRALRNEQFF. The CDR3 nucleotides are TGTGCCTGCACTAGGACTAGCGGGAGGGCCTTGCGGAATGAGCAGTTCTTC. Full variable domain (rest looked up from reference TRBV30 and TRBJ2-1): SQTIHQWPATLVQPVGSPLSLECTVEGTSNPNLYWYRQAAGRGLQLLFYSVGIGQISSEVPQNLSASRPQDRQFILSSKKLLLSDSGFYLCACTRTSGRALRNEQFFGPGTRLTVL.

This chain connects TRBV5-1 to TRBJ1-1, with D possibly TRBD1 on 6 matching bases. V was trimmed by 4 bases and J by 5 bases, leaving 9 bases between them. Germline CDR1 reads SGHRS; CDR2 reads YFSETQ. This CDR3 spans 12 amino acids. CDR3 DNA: TGCGCCAGCAGCGTGGGACAAACTGAAGCTTTCTTT. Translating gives CASSVGQTEAFF.

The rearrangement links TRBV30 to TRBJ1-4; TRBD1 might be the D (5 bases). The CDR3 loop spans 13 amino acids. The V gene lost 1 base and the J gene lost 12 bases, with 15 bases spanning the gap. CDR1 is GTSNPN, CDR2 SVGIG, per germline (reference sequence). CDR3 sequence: CAWSDGGGRELFF. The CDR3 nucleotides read TGTGCCTGGAGTGACGGCGGGGGAAGGGAACTGTTTTTT.

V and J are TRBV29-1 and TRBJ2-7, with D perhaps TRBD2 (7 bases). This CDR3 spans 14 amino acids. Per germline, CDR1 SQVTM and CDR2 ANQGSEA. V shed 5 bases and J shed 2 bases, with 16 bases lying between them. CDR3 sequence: CSVRSGGWTYEQYF. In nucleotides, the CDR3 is TGCAGCGTTAGGTCGGGGGGCTGGACCTACGAGCAGTACTTC.